What follows is one T cell receptor (beta chain) and its context. Its cognate antigen is unknown. The data were taken from a study of T cell responses to AZD1222 COVID-19 vaccine. Study-level points and caveats: White British donors predominated, females outnumbered males, and clonal diversity was possibly underestimated.

Clones were sequenced by immunoSEQ multiplex PCR, and TCRdb holds only the in-frame ones, with some missing. The sample holds around 94,000 clones, roughly 84% seen once. The TCR originated in an adult in good health. The material sequenced was peripheral blood, taken on day 0 of AZD1222 vaccination.

As DNA, the CDR3 is TGTGCCAGCAGCCCGGAGAGAGGGGGCTACAATGAGCAGTTCTTC. As protein: CASSPERGGYNEQFF. The genes are TRBV7-8 and TRBJ2-1, with a tentative D call TRBD1 (6 bases). The V end was cut by 5 bases, the J end by 3 bases, with 14 bases between. The CDR3 contains 15 residues. Germline CDR1 SGHVS, CDR2 FQNEAQ.